A single sample is the source of the 7 T cell receptor beta chains below, sequenced in a study of shared clonotypes between healthy human individuals. TCRdb keeps only in-frame clones here, not all; method: immunoSEQ multiplex PCR. The table records over 850,000 clones, around three quarters of them present only once. Material for sequencing was memory CD4+ T cells from PBMCs. Subset meaning: CD45RA-negative fraction. The receptors here all came from a man between 18 and 35 years old in good health. Some clones in this sample may be carry-over from other donors' samples.

The rearrangement links TRBV5-6 to TRBJ2-2, with D perhaps TRBD1 or TRBD2 (5 bases each). This CDR3 spans 14 amino acids. V was cut by 2 bases and J by 7 bases, with 12 bases left in between. The V gene's germline CDR1 is SGHDT and CDR2 YYEEEE. This chain's CDR3 is CASSFGTLFGELFF. CDR3 nucleotide sequence: TGTGCCAGCAGCTTCGGGACGCTGTTCGGGGAGCTGTTTTTT.

The genes are TRBV29-1 and TRBJ2-7; D tentatively fits TRBD1 or TRBD2 (5 bases each). The CDR3 sequence is 13 residues long. V lost 2 bases, J lost 5 bases, and 13 bases lay in between. Germline V gives CDR1 SQVTM, CDR2 ANQGSEA. The CDR3 sequence is CSVERGAGDEQYF. The CDR3 DNA is TGCAGCGTTGAACGAGGGGCCGGCGACGAGCAGTACTTC.

The CDR3 protein is CASSSGVSGNTIYF. The CDR3 nucleotides read TGTGCCAGCAGTTCTGGGGTCTCTGGAAACACCATATATTTT. V usage is TRBV28 and J usage is TRBJ1-3, with no clear D. The germline V gene encodes CDR1 MDHEN and CDR2 SYDVKM. Trimming took 4 bases from V and 0 from J, leaving 7 bases between them. This CDR3 comprises 14 residues.

Worth noting for this clone: The sample holds other DNA sequences that translate to the same CDR3. V and J are TRBV4-3 and TRBJ1-5; 11 bases match TRBD1. This CDR3 has 14 amino acids. Losses at the gene ends were 1 base for V and 7 bases for J; bases not matched to a gene: 0. From germline, CDR1 is LGHNA and CDR2 YSLEER. In DNA, the CDR3 is TGCGCCAGCAGCCAAGGGACAGGGGGCCAGCCCCAGCATTTT. It encodes CASSQGTGGQPQHF.

The chain carries TRBV19 and TRBJ2-2; D is ambiguous. Germline CDR1 is LNHDA and CDR2 is SQIVND (reference sequence). V lost 6 bases and J lost 7, with 9 bases in between. The CDR3 runs to 12 residues. The DNA for the CDR3 is TGTGCCAGTAGGATACTTCGCGGGGAGCTGTTTTTT. Translation: CASRILRGELFF.

The genes are TRBV29-1 and TRBJ2-7; D is possibly TRBD1 (6 bases). The CDR3 is made up of 13 amino acids. The germline CDR1 and CDR2 sequences are SQVTM and ANQGSEA. The germline V and J ends were trimmed by 6 bases and 4 bases, with 16 bases remaining between them. The CDR3 sequence is CSVVTGTLYEQYF. DNA of the CDR3: TGCAGCGTGGTGACCGGGACACTTTACGAGCAGTACTTC.

The J gene is TRBJ2-1, the V gene TRBV18; 9 bases match TRBD2. Germline V gives CDR1 KGHSH, CDR2 LQKENI. This CDR3 has 15 residues. V trimming: 6 bases; J trimming: 4 bases; junction bases outside the gene matches: 7. The CDR3 sequence is CASSRLAAGYNEQFF. In DNA, the CDR3 is TGTGCCAGCTCGCGACTAGCGGCTGGTTACAATGAGCAGTTCTTC.